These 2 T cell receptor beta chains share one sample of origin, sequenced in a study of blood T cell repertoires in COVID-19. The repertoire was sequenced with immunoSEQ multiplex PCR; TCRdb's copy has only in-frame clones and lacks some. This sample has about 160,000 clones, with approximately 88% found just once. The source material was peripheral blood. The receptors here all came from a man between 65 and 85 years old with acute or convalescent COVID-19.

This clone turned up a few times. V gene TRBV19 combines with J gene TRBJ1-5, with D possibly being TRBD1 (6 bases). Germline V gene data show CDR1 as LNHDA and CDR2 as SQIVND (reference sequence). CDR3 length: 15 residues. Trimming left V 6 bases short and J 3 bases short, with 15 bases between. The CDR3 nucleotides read TGTGCCAGTAGCCCAAAGGACAGTATCAATCAGCCCCAGCATTTT. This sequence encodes CASSPKDSINQPQHF.

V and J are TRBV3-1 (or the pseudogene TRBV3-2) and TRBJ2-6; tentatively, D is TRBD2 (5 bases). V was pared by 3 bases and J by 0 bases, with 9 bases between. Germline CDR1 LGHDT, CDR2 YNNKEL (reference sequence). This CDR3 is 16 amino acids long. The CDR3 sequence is CASSQGSVSGANVLTF. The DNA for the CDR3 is TGTGCCAGCAGCCAGGGGAGTGTCTCTGGGGCCAACGTCCTGACTTTC.